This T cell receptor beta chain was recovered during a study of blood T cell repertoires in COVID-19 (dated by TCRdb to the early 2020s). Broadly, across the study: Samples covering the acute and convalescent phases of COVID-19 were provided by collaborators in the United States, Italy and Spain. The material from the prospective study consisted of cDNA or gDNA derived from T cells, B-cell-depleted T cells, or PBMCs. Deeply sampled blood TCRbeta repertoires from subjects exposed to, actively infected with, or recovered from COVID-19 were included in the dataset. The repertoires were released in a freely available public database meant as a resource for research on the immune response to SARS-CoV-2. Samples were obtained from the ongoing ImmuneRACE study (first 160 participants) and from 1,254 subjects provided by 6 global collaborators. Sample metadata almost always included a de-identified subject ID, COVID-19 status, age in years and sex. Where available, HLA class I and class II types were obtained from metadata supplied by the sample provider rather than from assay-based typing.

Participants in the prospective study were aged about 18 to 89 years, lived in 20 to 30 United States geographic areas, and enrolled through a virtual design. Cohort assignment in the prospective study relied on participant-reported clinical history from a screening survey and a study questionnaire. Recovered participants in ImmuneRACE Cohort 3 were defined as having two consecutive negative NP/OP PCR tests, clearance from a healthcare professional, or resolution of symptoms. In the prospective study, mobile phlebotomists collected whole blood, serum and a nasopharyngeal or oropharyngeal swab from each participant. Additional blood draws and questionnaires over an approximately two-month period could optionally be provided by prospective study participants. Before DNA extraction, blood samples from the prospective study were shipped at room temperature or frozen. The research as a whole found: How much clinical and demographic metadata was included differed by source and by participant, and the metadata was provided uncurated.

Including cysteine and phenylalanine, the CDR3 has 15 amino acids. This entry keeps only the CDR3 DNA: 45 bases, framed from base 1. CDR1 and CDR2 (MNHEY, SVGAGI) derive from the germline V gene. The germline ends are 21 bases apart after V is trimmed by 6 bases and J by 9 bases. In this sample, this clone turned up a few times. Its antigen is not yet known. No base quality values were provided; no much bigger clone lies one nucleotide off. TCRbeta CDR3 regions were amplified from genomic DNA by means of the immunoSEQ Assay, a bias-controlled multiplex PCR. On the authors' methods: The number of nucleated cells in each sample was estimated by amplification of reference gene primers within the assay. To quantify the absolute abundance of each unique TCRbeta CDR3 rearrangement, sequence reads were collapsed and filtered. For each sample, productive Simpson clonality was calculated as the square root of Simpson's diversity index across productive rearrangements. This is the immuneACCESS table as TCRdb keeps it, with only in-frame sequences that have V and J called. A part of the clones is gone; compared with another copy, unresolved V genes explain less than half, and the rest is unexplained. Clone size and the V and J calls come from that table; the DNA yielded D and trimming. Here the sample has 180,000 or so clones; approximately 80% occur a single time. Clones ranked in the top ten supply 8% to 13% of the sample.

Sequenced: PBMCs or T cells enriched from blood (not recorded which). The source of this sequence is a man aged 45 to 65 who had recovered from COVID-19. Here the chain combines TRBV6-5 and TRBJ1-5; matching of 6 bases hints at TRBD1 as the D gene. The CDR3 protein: CASRQGRTGQRPQHF. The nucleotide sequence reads TGTGCCAGCAGACAAGGCCGGACGGGACAAAGGCCCCAGCATTTT.